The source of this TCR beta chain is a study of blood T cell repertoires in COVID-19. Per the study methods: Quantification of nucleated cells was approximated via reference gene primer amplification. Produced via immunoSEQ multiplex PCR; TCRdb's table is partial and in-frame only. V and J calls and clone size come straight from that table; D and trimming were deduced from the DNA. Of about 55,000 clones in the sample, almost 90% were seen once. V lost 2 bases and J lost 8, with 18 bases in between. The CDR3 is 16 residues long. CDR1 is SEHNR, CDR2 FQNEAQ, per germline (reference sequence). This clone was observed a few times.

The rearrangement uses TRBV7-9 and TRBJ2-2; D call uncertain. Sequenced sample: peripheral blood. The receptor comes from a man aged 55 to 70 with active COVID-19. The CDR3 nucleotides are TGTGCCAGCAGCTTACGCGGTGATAGAGACCTAGGGGAGCTGTTTTTT. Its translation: CASSLRGDRDLGELFF.